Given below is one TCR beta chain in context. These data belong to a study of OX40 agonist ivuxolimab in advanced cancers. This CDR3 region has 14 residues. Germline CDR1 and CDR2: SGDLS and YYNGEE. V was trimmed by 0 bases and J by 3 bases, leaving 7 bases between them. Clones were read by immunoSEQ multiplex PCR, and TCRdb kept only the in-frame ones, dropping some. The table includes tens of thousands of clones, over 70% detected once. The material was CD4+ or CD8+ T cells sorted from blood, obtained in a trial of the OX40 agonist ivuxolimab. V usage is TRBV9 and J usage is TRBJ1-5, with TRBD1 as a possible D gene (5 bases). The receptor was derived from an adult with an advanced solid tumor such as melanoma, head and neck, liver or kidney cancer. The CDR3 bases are TGTGCCAGCAGCGTAGGGGGGACCAATCAGCCCCAGCATTTT. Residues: CASSVGGTNQPQHF.